This T cell receptor (beta chain) was obtained from a study of technical replicates of blood from a handful of donors. Only in-frame clones appear in the TCRdb table, and some are missing; sequencing was by immunoSEQ multiplex PCR. The sample lists about 9,400 clones, 91% occurring once. There are 15 residues in the CDR3. From germline, CDR1 is GTSNPN and CDR2 SVGIG (reference sequence). V lost 4 bases, J lost 3 bases, and 10 bases stayed unmatched. Sequencing was carried out using PBMCs. The source is a human donor in good health. The chain links TRBV30 to TRBJ2-7; 9 bases are a match to TRBD1. The CDR3 DNA sequence: TGTGCCTGGACCCAAACACAGGGGGCGGTCTACGAGCAGTACTTC. Translated: CAWTQTQGAVYEQYF.